This passage covers 8 T cell receptor beta chains from one sample sequenced in a study of blood T cell repertoires in COVID-19. Data came from immunoSEQ multiplex PCR; TCRdb stores just in-frame clones and leaves some out. The table includes 200,000 to 250,000 clones, approximately 84% detected once. The source material was peripheral blood. The receptors stem from a man aged 45-60 years who had recovered from COVID-19.

The table lists this clone with a count of one. This chain links TRBV28 with TRBJ2-7; D may be TRBD1 (6 bases). With 5 bases removed from V and 2 bases from J, the gap between germline ends came to 16 bases. The CDR3 extends over 15 amino acids. Per germline, CDR1 MDHEN and CDR2 SYDVKM. The CDR3: CASSPPEQGPYEQYF. The CDR3 region has the DNA TGTGCCAGCAGTCCCCCTGAACAGGGCCCCTACGAGCAGTACTTC. The variable domain in full, with the rest retrieved from reference TRBV28 and TRBJ2-7, is DVKVTQSSRYLVKRTGEKVFLECVQDMDHENMFWYRQDPGLGLRLIYFSYDVKMKEKGDIPEGYSVSREKKERFSLILESASTNQTSMYLCASSPPEQGPYEQYFGPGTRLTVT.

This clone was recorded once. CDR3 sequence: CAWGRSTGELFF. The CDR3 DNA sequence: TGTGCCTGGGGGAGGTCAACCGGGGAGCTGTTTTTT. The chain recombines TRBV30 with TRBJ2-2, with D possibly being TRBD2 (6 bases). V was shortened by 5 bases and J by 5 bases, with 9 bases between the two germline ends. The CDR3 runs to 12 residues. Looked up from germline, CDR1 is GTSNPN and CDR2 is SVGIG (reference sequence).

The chain recombines TRBV25-1 with TRBJ2-5; TRBD1 matches at 10 bases. The ends lost 4 bases at V and 5 bases at J; junction bases unmatched: 4. The CDR3 sequence is 14 residues long. Looked up from germline, CDR1 is MGHDK and CDR2 is SYGVNS. The CDR3 loop is CASSGMGQGETQYF. CDR3 bases: TGTGCCAGCAGTGGAATGGGACAGGGGGAGACCCAGTACTTC. The whole variable domain, remainder taken from reference TRBV25-1 and TRBJ2-5, is EADIYQTPRYLVIGTGKKITLECSQTMGHDKMYWYQQDPGMELHLIHYSYGVNSTEKGDLSSESTVSRIRTEHFPLTLESARPSHTSQYLCASSGMGQGETQYFGPGTRLLVL.

This clone was seen only once. The chain links TRBV7-9 to TRBJ1-4; possibly TRBD1 for D (5 bases). CDR1 and CDR2 from the germline V gene are SEHNR and FQNEAQ (reference sequence). The CDR3 has 14 amino acids. V dropped 0 bases and J dropped 7 bases, with 9 bases sitting between them. The chain's CDR3 is CASSLAQGGEKLFF. CDR3 sequence (DNA): TGTGCCAGCAGCTTAGCTCAGGGTGGTGAAAAACTGTTTTTT.

V usage is TRBV5-4 and J usage is TRBJ1-2; TRBD1 aligns across 12 bases. The germline CDR1 and CDR2 sequences are SGHNT and YYREEE (reference sequence). V was pared by 4 bases and J by 8 bases, with 6 bases of the junction left unmatched. The CDR3 has 14 amino acids. This chain's CDR3 is CASSRGTGGGGYTF. The CDR3 nucleotides are TGTGCCAGCAGCCGCGGGACAGGGGGCGGGGGCTACACCTTC.

The chain recombines TRBV28 with TRBJ1-2; D is perhaps TRBD1 (5 bases). There are 12 residues in the CDR3. The germline gives CDR1 MDHEN, CDR2 SYDVKM. CDR3 residues: CAGGADNYGYTF. In nucleotides, the CDR3 is TGTGCAGGAGGGGCGGATAACTATGGCTACACCTTC.

The chain uses TRBV20-1 and TRBJ2-7; 8 positions match TRBD1. The CDR3 sequence is 11 residues long. CDR1 and CDR2 (germline): DFQATT, SNEGSKA (reference sequence). V shed 6 bases and J 7 bases; nucleotides not matched to a gene: 5. The CDR3 DNA reads TGCAGTGCCAGACAGGGGTGGGAGCAGTACTTC. Translation: CSARQGWEQYF.

The rearrangement links TRBV28 to TRBJ1-2; no clear D gene. The length of the CDR3 is 14 residues. V was clipped by 6 bases and J by 8 bases, with 19 bases between them. From germline, CDR1 is MDHEN and CDR2 SYDVKM. The CDR3 is CASSYPTPLAGYTF. The CDR3 nucleotides are TGTGCCAGCAGCTATCCGACACCCCTGGCGGGCTACACCTTC.